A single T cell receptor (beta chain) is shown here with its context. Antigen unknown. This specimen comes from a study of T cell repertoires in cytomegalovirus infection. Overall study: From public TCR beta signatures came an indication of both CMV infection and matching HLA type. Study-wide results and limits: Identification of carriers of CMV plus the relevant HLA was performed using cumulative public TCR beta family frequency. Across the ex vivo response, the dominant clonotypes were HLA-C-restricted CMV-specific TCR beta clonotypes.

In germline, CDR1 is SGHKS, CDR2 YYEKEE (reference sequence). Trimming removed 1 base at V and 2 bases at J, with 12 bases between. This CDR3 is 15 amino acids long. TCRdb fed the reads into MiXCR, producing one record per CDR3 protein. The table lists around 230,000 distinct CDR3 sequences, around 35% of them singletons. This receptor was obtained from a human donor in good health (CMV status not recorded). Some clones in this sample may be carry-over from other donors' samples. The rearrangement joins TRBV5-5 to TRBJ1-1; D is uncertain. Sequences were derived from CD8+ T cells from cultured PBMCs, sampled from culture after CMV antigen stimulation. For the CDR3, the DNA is TGTGCCAGCAGCTTGACCAATAGACTTAACACTGAAGCTTTCTTT. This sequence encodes CASSLTNRLNTEAFF.